This passage covers 24 T cell receptor beta chains from one sample sequenced in a study of shared clonotypes between healthy human individuals. Repertoires were generated with immunoSEQ multiplex PCR, while TCRdb's copy carries only in-frame clones and drops some. The sample shows over a million clones, approximately 96% of them seen only once. Sequencing was done on a sample of naive CD4+ T cells sorted from blood. The subset is: CD45RA+ positively selected. Every receptor here comes from a man aged 25 to 40 in good health.

The chain employs TRBV13 and TRBJ2-5; D is unclear. CDR3 length: 16 amino acids. V lost 0 bases, J lost 3 bases, and 14 bases lay in between. CDR1 is PRHDT and CDR2 is FYEKMQ in the germline V gene (reference sequence). For the CDR3, the DNA is TGTGCCAGCAGCTTAGGGGCCCCTGGAGCAAAAGAGACCCAGTACTTC. Translated, it gives CASSLGAPGAKETQYF.

The chain carries TRBV10-3 and TRBJ2-2; 8 bases line up with TRBD1. The germline V gene encodes CDR1 ENHRY and CDR2 SYGVKD. CDR3 length equals 18 residues. Trimming at V came to 3 bases and at J to 4 bases, leaving 13 bases not matched to a gene. The CDR3 sequence: CAISDGPTGEKVTGELFF. CDR3 in DNA: TGTGCCATCAGTGATGGGCCGACAGGGGAAAAAGTCACCGGGGAGCTGTTTTTT.

The V call is TRBV18, the J call TRBJ2-7; 10 nucleotides agree with TRBD2. The CDR3 is 17 amino acids. CDR1 KGHSH and CDR2 LQKENI come from the germline V gene. Unmatched junction bases numbered 8, after V lost 2 bases and J lost 1 base. The CDR3 DNA reads as TGTGCCAGCTCACCAAATTCCTTAGCGGGAGGTTCCTACGAGCAGTACTTC. Protein: CASSPNSLAGGSYEQYF.

The chain's CDR3 is CASSEAGDEQYF. The CDR3 nucleotides read TGTGCCAGCAGTGAAGCGGGGGACGAGCAGTACTTC. The gene calls are TRBV2 and TRBJ2-7, with D perhaps given as TRBD1 or TRBD2 (5 bases each). CDR1 SNHLY and CDR2 FYNNEI come from the germline V gene. Trimming pared 0 bases from V and 5 bases from J, leaving 5 bases between. The CDR3 is 12 residues long.

The V call is TRBV2, the J call TRBJ2-1; perhaps TRBD2 as D (6 bases). The CDR3 is 15 residues long. Germline assignment: CDR1 SNHLY and CDR2 FYNNEI. Trimming took 2 bases from V and 6 from J, leaving 14 bases between them. Here the CDR3 reads CASSERLGLFNEQFF. In nucleotides, the CDR3 is TGTGCCAGCAGTGAAAGACTTGGACTATTCAATGAGCAGTTCTTC. Using reference TRBV2 and TRBJ2-1 for the parts outside the CDR3, the full variable domain is EPEVTQTPSHQVTQMGQEVILRCVPISNHLYFYWYRQILGQKVEFLVSFYNNEISEKSEIFDDQFSVERPDGSNFTLKIRSTKLEDSAMYFCASSERLGLFNEQFFGPGTRLTVL.

The chain uses TRBV28 and TRBJ2-1; D gene uncertain. Germline CDR1 and CDR2: MDHEN and SYDVKM. The CDR3 has 16 residues. The V gene lost 5 bases and the J gene lost 8 bases, with 22 bases spanning the gap. In DNA form, the CDR3 reads TGTGCCAGCAGTCTCCTCGGAGCTGTCGCCGGTGATGAGCAGTTCTTC. Translation: CASSLLGAVAGDEQFF.

V is TRBV6-1 and J is TRBJ2-4, with 8 bases lining up with TRBD1. CDR1 and CDR2 from the germline V gene are MNHNS and SASEGT. The junction had 1 base not matched to a gene; V was cut back by 3 bases and J by 6 bases. The CDR3 loop spans 13 amino acids. The CDR3, as DNA: TGTGCCAGCAGTGATGGACAGGGAAACATTCAGTACTTC. Its translation is CASSDGQGNIQYF.

The chain carries TRBV28 and TRBJ2-7; 10 bases agree with TRBD2. With 2 bases clipped from V and 0 bases from J, the junction kept 4 bases outside the gene matches. CDR1 and CDR2 from the germline V gene are MDHEN and SYDVKM. The CDR3 has 16 amino acids. The CDR3 region has the DNA TGTGCCAGCAGTTTAACAGCGGGAGGGAGCTCCTACGAGCAGTACTTC. Translation: CASSLTAGGSSYEQYF.

CDR3 in DNA: TGCGCCAGCAGCCAGGCTAACAGGGGAAACACTGAAGCTTTCTTT. It translates to CASSQANRGNTEAFF. The chain couples TRBV5-1 to TRBJ1-1, with 7 bases identical to TRBD1. This CDR3 is built from 15 residues. Germline CDR1 SGHRS, CDR2 YFSETQ. J gave up 2 bases and V 4 bases, and 8 bases lay outside the gene matches.

This chain connects TRBV10-3 to TRBJ2-1; D gene uncertain. Between the trimmed V and J ends, which lost 0 bases and 5 bases, there was a span of 2 bases. CDR1 is ENHRY, CDR2 SYGVKD, per germline. The CDR3 has 12 amino acids. CDR3 protein: CAISESNNEQFF. CDR3 nucleotides: TGTGCCATCAGTGAGTCCAACAATGAGCAGTTCTTC.

The genes are TRBV28 and TRBJ2-5, with TRBD2 matching over 11 bases. CDR1 MDHEN and CDR2 SYDVKM come from the germline V gene. This CDR3 has 15 residues. The V segment lost 10 bases and the J segment 5 bases; nucleotides outside the gene matches: 12. CDR3 in amino acids: CATTIAGGPVETQYF. The CDR3 DNA reads TGTGCCACAACAATAGCGGGAGGGCCGGTGGAGACCCAGTACTTC.

The genes are TRBV7-2 and TRBJ2-1; D uncertain. Germline CDR1 and CDR2: SGHTA and FQGNSA. V was trimmed by 3 bases and J by 0 bases, leaving 9 bases between them. CDR3 length equals 15 residues. CDR3: CASSFPGFSYNEQFF. In DNA, the CDR3 is TGTGCCAGCAGCTTTCCGGGCTTCTCCTACAATGAGCAGTTCTTC.

V usage is TRBV28 and J usage is TRBJ2-7; perhaps TRBD2 as D (6 bases). Germline V gene lookup returns CDR1 MDHEN and CDR2 SYDVKM. The CDR3 is 18 residues long. The V end lost 6 bases, the J end lost 4 bases, and 28 bases lay between the germline ends. The CDR3 nucleotides are TGTGCCAGCAGCCCTCTTCAATCCAGGAGGGAGTATAGATACGAGCAGTACTTC. This encodes CASSPLQSRREYRYEQYF.

The CDR3 spells CASSAYPGDTIYF. The CDR3 coding sequence is TGTGCCAGCAGTGCTTACCCCGGGGACACCATATATTTT. V and J are TRBV27 and TRBJ1-3; D unresolved. Trimming stripped 5 bases from V and 8 bases from J, with 13 bases between. Per the germline V gene, CDR1 is MNHEY and CDR2 is SMNVEV (reference sequence). The CDR3 sequence is 13 residues long.

The rearrangement joins TRBV5-6 to TRBJ2-6; TRBD1 is a possible D gene (5 bases). Trimming shortened V by 6 bases and J by 0 bases, and 7 bases separated the two germline ends. The CDR3 loop spans 14 amino acids. The germline CDR1 and CDR2 sequences are SGHDT and YYEEEE. The CDR3 reads CASTDSSGANVLTF. The CDR3 DNA is TGTGCCAGCACAGACAGCTCTGGGGCCAACGTCCTGACTTTC.

The rearrangement uses TRBV30 and TRBJ1-3; D ambiguous. Looked up from germline, CDR1 is GTSNPN and CDR2 is SVGIG (reference sequence). This CDR3 contains 18 residues. The V end lost 0 bases, the J end lost 1 base, and 19 bases lay between the germline ends. The CDR3 here is CAWSVILRQPPSGNTIYF. The CDR3, as DNA: TGTGCCTGGAGTGTTATACTACGGCAGCCGCCGTCTGGAAACACCATATATTTT.

The chain employs TRBV7-9 and TRBJ2-5; D may correspond to TRBD1 or TRBD2 (5 bases each). The CDR3 consists of 14 residues. Per the germline V gene, CDR1 is SEHNR and CDR2 is FQNEAQ (reference sequence). V gave up 9 bases and J gave up 5 bases, with 19 bases separating them. For the CDR3, the DNA is TGTGCCAGTGGGGACCAAAGGGTTAGGGAGACCCAGTACTTC. Protein sequence: CASGDQRVRETQYF.

The chain is built from TRBV6-6 and TRBJ2-1; weak D call: TRBD1 (6 bases). V gave up 4 bases and J gave up 5 bases, with 9 bases separating them. CDR3 length: 13 amino acids. Germline V gene lookup returns CDR1 MNHNY and CDR2 SVGAGI (reference sequence). This CDR3 is CASSWTADNEQFF. CDR3 DNA: TGTGCCAGCAGTTGGACAGCGGACAATGAGCAGTTCTTC.

The chain uses TRBV7-2 and TRBJ1-1, with no clear D. Germline lookup yields CDR1 SGHTA and CDR2 FQGNSA. This CDR3 is built from 13 residues. Trimming took 3 bases from V and 8 from J, leaving 13 bases between them. The CDR3 nucleotides are TGTGCCAGCAGCTTGGGGTCATATCCCGAAGCTTTCTTT. Amino acid sequence: CASSLGSYPEAFF.

This clone was detected only once. CDR3 region: CASSLVAGVGQNEQFF. The DNA for the CDR3 is TGCGCCAGCAGCTTGGTGGCGGGAGTGGGTCAGAATGAGCAGTTCTTC. This chain joins TRBV5-1 and TRBJ2-1, with 7 bases lining up with TRBD2. The CDR3 contains 16 residues. V was clipped by 0 bases and J by 7 bases; unmatched bases: 10. Germline CDR1 is SGHRS and CDR2 is YFSETQ.

This chain uses TRBV9 with TRBJ2-5; 8 bases map to TRBD2. The CDR3 sequence is 16 residues long. The V gene end was trimmed by 0 bases and the J gene end by 5 bases; junction bases not matched to a gene: 9. Germline CDR1 and CDR2: SGDLS and YYNGEE. The CDR3 loop reads CASSVVGRGSLETQYF. In nucleotides, the CDR3 is TGTGCCAGCAGCGTAGTCGGGAGGGGGTCTTTGGAGACCCAGTACTTC. The complete variable domain, with remaining parts taken from reference TRBV9 and TRBJ2-5, reads DSGVTQTPKHLITATGQRVTLRCSPRSGDLSVYWYQQSLDQGLQFLIQYYNGEERAKGNILERFSAQQFPDLHSELNLSSLELGDSALYFCASSVVGRGSLETQYFGPGTRLLVL.

V is TRBV11-1 and J is TRBJ2-7; perhaps TRBD2 as D (5 bases). Trimming cost V 1 base and J 1 base, with 17 bases left between them. The CDR3 consists of 17 residues. Germline V gene sequence: CDR1 SGHAT, CDR2 FQDESV (reference sequence). In DNA, the CDR3 is TGTGCCAGCAGCTTAGTCCGAGGGCCGCAGAGGTCCTACGAGCAGTACTTC. Translated, it gives CASSLVRGPQRSYEQYF.

V gene TRBV25-1 combines with J gene TRBJ2-1, with unresolved D. Germline loops: CDR1 MGHDK, CDR2 SYGVNS. This CDR3 is 15 amino acids long. Trimming took off 6 bases at V and 0 bases at J, with 12 bases between the two ends. CDR3 protein: CASRELRSSYNEQFF. CDR3 coding DNA: TGTGCCAGCAGAGAACTGAGGAGCTCCTACAATGAGCAGTTCTTC.

The rearrangement uses TRBV7-8 and TRBJ2-2; 8 bases match TRBD1. Losses at the gene ends were 4 bases for V and 0 bases for J; bases not matched to a gene: 7. The germline gives CDR1 SGHVS, CDR2 FQNEAQ. The CDR3 contains 17 residues. The CDR3 region has the DNA TGTGCCAGCAGCTGGGGAAGACAGGGGCCGAACACCGGGGAGCTGTTTTTT. Amino acid sequence: CASSWGRQGPNTGELFF.